This T cell receptor (beta chain) was recorded in a study of PD-1 blockade in classical Hodgkin lymphoma. Each patient's relapse followed autologous stem cell transplantation, and brentuximab vedotin exposure varied. This CDR3 has 16 residues. Looked up from germline, CDR1 is SEHNR and CDR2 is FQNEAQ (reference sequence). Trimming removed 0 bases from V and 8 bases from J; junction bases left unmatched: 8. Libraries were prepared by immunoSEQ multiplex PCR; TCRdb keeps only in-frame clonotypes and omits some of them. Altogether 80,000 to 100,000 clones are present, 80% to 90% being singletons, with the ten largest covering about 16%.

The chain employs TRBV7-9 and TRBJ1-2; 11 bases align to TRBD1. The receptor's source is a human donor with classical Hodgkin lymphoma. Material: peripheral blood mononuclear cells (PBMCs), obtained before the second cycle of nivolumab. In DNA form, the CDR3 reads TGTGCCAGCAGCTTAGCGCTGGACAGGGGGCTTGGAGGCTACACCTTC. Residues: CASSLALDRGLGGYTF.